This T cell receptor beta chain was recorded in a study of Tregs in tolerant kidney transplant recipients. Germline CDR1 and CDR2: LGHNT and FRNRAP. V lost 5 bases, J lost 1 base, and 13 bases lay in between. This CDR3 is 15 amino acids long. Using immunoSEQ multiplex PCR, the repertoire was profiled, and TCRdb retains in-frame clones only, with some absent. The data contain about 110,000 clones, around 90% of them singletons. This receptor was identified in a human donor who received a combined kidney and bone marrow transplant. Sequencing used CD4+ T cells from blood, obtained before the transplant. The chain carries TRBV12-5 and TRBJ2-3, with D possibly being TRBD2 (6 bases). For the CDR3, the DNA is TGTGCTAGTGGTCTCGGGACTGGGGGCACAGATACGCAGTATTTT. Translated, it gives CASGLGTGGTDTQYF.